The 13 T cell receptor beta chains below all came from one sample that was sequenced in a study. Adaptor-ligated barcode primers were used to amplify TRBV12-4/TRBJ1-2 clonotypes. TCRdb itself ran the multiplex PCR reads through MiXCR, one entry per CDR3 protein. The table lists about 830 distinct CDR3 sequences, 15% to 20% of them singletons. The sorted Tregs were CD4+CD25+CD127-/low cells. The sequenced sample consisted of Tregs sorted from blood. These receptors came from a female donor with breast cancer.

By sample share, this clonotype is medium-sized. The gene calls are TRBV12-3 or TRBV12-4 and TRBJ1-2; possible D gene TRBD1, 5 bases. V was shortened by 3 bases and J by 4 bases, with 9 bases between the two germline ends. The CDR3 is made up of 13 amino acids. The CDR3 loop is CASSFGAGYGYTF. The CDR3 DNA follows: TGTGCCAGCAGTTTTGGGGCGGGCTATGGCTACACCTTC.

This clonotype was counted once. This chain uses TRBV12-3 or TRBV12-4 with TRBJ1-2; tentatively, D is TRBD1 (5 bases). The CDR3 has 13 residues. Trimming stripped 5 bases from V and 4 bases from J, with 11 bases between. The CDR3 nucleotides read TGTGCCAGCAGTCCGGGAGACAGCTATGGCTACACCTTC. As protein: CASSPGDSYGYTF.

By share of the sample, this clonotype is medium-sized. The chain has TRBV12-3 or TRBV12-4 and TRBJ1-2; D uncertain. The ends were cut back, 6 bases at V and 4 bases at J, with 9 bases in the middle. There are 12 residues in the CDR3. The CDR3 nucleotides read TGTGCCAGCAGCCTCCCTCCCTATGGCTACACCTTC. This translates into CASSLPPYGYTF.

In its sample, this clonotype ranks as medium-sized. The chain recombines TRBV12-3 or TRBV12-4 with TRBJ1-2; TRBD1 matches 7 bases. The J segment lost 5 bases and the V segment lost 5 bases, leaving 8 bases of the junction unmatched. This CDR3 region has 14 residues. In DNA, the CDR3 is TGTGCCAGCAGTCCCGGGACAGCGAAATATGGCTACACCTTC. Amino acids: CASSPGTAKYGYTF.

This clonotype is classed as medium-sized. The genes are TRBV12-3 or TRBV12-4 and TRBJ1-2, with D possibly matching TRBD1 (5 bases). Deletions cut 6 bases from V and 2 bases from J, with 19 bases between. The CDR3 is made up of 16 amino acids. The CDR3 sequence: CASSRMVWAGNYGYTF. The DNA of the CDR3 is TGTGCCAGCAGCAGAATGGTATGGGCAGGGAACTATGGCTACACCTTC.

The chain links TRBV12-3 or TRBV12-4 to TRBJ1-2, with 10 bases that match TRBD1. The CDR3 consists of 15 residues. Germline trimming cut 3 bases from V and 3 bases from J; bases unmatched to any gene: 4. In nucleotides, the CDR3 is TGTGCCAGCAGTTTGCCGGGACAGGGGCACTATGGCTACACCTTC. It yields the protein CASSLPGQGHYGYTF.

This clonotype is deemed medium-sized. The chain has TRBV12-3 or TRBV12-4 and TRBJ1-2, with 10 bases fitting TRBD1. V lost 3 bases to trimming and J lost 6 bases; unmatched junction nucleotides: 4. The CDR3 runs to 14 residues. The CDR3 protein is CASSLAGTGDGYTF. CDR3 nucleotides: TGTGCCAGCAGTTTGGCCGGGACAGGGGATGGCTACACCTTC.

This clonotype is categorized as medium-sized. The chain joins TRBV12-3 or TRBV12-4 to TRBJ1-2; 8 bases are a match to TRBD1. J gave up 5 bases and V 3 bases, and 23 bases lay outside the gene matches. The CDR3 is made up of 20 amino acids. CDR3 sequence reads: CASSFSTFHFVGTGFYGYTF. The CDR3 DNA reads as TGTGCCAGCAGTTTCTCCACTTTTCACTTCGTTGGGACAGGATTTTATGGCTACACCTTC.

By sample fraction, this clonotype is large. The CDR3, as DNA: TGTGCCAGCGGGGACAGGGCGAGCTATGGCTACACCTTC. Translated: CASGDRASYGYTF. The chain carries TRBV12-3 or TRBV12-4 and TRBJ1-2; 9 bases are shared with TRBD1. The CDR3 is 13 residues long. Trimming cost V 8 bases and J 4 bases; bases outside gene matches: 5.

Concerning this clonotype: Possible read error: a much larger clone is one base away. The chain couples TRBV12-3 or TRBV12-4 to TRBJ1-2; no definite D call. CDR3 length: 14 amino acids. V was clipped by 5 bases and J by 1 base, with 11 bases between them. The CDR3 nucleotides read TGTGCCAGCAGTCAACTGAAGGGTAACTATGGCTACACCTTC. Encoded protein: CASSQLKGNYGYTF.

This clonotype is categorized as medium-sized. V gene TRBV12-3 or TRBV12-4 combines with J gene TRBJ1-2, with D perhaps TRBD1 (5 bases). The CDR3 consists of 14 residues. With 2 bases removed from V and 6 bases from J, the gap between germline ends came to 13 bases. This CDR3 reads CASSLSGGTDGYTF. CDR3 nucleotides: TGTGCCAGCAGTTTATCCGGAGGGACGGATGGCTACACCTTC.

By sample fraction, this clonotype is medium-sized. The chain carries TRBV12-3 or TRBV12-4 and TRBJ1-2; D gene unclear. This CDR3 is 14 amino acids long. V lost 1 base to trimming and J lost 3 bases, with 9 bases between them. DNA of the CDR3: TGTGCCAGCAGTTTAGTAAGGGCGGACTATGGCTACACCTTC. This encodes CASSLVRADYGYTF.

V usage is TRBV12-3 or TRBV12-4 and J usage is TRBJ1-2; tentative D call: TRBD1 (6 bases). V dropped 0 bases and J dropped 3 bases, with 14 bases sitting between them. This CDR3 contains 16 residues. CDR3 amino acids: CASSLAGTRGDYGYTF. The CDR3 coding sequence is TGTGCCAGCAGTTTAGCTGGGACAAGGGGAGACTATGGCTACACCTTC.